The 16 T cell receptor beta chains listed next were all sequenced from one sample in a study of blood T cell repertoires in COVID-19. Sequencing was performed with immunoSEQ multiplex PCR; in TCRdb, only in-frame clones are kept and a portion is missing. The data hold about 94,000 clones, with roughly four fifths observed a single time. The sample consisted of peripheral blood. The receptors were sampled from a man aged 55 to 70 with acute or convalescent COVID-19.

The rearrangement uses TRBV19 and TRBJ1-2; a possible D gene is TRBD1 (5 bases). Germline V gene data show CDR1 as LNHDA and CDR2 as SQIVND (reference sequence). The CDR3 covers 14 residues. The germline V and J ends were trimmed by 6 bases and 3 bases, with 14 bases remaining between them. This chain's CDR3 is CASSALQGYYGYTF. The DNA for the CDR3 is TGTGCCAGTAGCGCGCTTCAGGGTTACTATGGCTACACCTTC.

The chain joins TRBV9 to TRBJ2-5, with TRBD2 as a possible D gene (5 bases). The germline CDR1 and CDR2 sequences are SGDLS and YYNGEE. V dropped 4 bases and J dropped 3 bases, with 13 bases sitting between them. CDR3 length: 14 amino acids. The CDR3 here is CASSLTSLEETQYF. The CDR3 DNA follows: TGTGCCAGCAGCCTAACTAGTTTAGAAGAGACCCAGTACTTC.

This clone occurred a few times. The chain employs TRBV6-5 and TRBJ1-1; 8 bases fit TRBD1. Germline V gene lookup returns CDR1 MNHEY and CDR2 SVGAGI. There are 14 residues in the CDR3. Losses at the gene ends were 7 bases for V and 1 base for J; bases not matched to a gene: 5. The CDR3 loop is CASIRTGGNTEAFF. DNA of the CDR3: TGTGCCAGCATTCGAACAGGGGGGAACACTGAAGCTTTCTTT.

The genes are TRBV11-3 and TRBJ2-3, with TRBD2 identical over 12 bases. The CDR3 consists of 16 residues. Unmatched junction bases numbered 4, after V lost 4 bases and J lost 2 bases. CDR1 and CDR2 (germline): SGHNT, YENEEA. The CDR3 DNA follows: TGTGCCAGCAGCTCCAGACTAGCGGGGGACACAGATACGCAGTATTTT. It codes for CASSSRLAGDTDTQYF.

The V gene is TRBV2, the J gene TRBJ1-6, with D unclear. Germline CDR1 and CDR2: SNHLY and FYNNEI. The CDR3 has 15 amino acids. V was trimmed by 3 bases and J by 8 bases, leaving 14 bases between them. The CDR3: CASSDSNYQDSPLHF. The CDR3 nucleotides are TGTGCCAGCAGTGATTCGAATTATCAGGATTCACCCCTCCACTTT.

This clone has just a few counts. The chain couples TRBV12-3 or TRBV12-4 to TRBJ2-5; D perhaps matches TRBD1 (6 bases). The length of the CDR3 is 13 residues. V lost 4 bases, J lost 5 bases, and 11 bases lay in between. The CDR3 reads CASSSGDWETQYF. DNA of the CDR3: TGTGCCAGCAGTTCAGGGGATTGGGAGACCCAGTACTTC.

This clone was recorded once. CDR3 in amino acids: CASSIDQGNEQFF. The CDR3, as DNA: TGTGCCAGCAGTATTGACCAGGGCAATGAGCAGTTCTTC. V is TRBV12-3 or TRBV12-4 and J is TRBJ2-1; D is possibly TRBD1 (5 bases). This CDR3 is 13 amino acids long. Trimming stripped 5 bases from V and 6 bases from J, with 11 bases between.

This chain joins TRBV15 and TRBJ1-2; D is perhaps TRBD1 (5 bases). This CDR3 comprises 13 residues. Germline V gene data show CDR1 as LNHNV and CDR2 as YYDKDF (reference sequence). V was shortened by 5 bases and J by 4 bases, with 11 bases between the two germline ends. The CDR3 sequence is CATSAGLIYGYTF. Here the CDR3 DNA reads TGTGCCACCAGCGCGGGACTCATCTATGGCTACACCTTC.

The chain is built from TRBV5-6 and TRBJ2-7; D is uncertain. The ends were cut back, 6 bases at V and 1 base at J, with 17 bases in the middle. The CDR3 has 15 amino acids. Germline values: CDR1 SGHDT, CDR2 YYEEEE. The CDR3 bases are TGTGCCAGCAACGATCACAGCCCTCAGTCCTACGAGCAGTACTTC. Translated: CASNDHSPQSYEQYF. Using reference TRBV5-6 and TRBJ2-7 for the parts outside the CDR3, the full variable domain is DAGVTQSPTHLIKTRGQQVTLRCSPKSGHDTVSWYQQALGQGPQFIFQYYEEEERQRGNFPDRFSGHQFPNYSSELNVNALLLGDSALYLCASNDHSPQSYEQYFGPGTRLTVT.

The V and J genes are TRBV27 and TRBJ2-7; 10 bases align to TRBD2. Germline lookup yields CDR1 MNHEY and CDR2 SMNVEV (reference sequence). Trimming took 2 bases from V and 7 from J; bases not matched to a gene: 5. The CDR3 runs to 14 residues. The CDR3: CASSLGLAGVEQYF. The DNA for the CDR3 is TGTGCCAGCAGTTTAGGGCTAGCGGGGGTTGAGCAGTACTTC.

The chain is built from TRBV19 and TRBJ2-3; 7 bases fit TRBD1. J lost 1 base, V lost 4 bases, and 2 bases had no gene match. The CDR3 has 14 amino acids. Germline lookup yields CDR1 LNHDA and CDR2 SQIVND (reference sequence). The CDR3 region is CASSNQGGTDTQYF. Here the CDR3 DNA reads TGTGCCAGTAGTAACCAGGGGGGCACAGATACGCAGTATTTT.

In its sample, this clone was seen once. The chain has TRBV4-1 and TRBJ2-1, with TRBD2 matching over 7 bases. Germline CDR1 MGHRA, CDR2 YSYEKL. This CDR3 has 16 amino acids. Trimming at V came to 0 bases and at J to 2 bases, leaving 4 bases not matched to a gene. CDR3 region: CASSQEIGTTYNEQFF. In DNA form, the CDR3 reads TGCGCCAGCAGCCAAGAAATCGGGACTACCTACAATGAGCAGTTCTTC.

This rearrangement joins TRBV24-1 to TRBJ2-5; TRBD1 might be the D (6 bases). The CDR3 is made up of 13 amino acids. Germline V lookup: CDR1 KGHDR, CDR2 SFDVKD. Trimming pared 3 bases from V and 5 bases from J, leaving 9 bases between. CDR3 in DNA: TGTGCCACCAGTGATCCAGGGGTGGAGACCCAGTACTTC. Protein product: CATSDPGVETQYF.

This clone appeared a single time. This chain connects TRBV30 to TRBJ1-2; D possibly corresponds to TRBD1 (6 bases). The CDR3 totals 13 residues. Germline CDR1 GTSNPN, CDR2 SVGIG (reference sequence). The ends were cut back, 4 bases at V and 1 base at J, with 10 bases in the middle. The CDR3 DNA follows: TGTGCCTGGATGACAGGATTTAACTATGGCTACACCTTC. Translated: CAWMTGFNYGYTF. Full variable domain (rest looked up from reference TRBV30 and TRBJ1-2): SQTIHQWPATLVQPVGSPLSLECTVEGTSNPNLYWYRQAAGRGLQLLFYSVGIGQISSEVPQNLSASRPQDRQFILSSKKLLLSDSGFYLCAWMTGFNYGYTFGSGTRLTVV.

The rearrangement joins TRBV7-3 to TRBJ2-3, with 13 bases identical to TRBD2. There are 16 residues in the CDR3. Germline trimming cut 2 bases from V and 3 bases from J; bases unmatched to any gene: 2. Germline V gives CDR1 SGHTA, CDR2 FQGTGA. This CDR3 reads CASSLGTSGVTDTQYF. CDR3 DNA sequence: TGTGCCAGCAGCTTAGGGACTAGCGGGGTAACAGATACGCAGTATTTT.

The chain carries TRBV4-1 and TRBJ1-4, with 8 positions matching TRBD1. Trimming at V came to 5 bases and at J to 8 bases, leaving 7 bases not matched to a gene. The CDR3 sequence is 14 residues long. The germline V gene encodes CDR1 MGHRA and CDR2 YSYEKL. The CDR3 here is CASSSGQGSEKLFF. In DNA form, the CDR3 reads TGCGCCAGCAGCAGTGGACAGGGTAGCGAAAAACTGTTTTTT.